These 30 T cell receptor beta chains share one sample of origin, sequenced in a study of blood T cell repertoires in COVID-19. Produced via immunoSEQ multiplex PCR; TCRdb's table is partial and in-frame only. The sample holds around 250,000 clones, 65% to 90% seen once. The source material was peripheral blood. The receptors originated from a man in his fifties with active or convalescent COVID-19.

This clone has a single count. This rearrangement joins TRBV9 to TRBJ1-2, with 7 bases fitting TRBD1. The CDR3 runs to 14 residues. Trimming cost V 4 bases and J 5 bases; bases outside gene matches: 8. Germline lookup yields CDR1 SGDLS and CDR2 YYNGEE. For the CDR3, the DNA is TGTGCCAGCAGCCGGACAGGAGTAGGGTATGGCTACACCTTC. As protein: CASSRTGVGYGYTF.

The gene calls are TRBV28 and TRBJ1-2; D is ambiguous. The CDR3 is made up of 15 amino acids. Trimming took off 5 bases at V and 0 bases at J, with 13 bases between the two ends. Germline-derived CDR1 and CDR2 are MDHEN and SYDVKM. The CDR3 reads CASSTGAGANYGYTF. The CDR3 DNA follows: TGTGCCAGCAGTACCGGAGCGGGAGCTAACTATGGCTACACCTTC.

Note on this clone: The junction shows a germline mismatch at one end, possibly a read error. This rearrangement joins TRBV27 to TRBJ2-7, with D possibly matching TRBD1 (6 bases). Germline CDR1 and CDR2: MNHEY and SMNVEV (reference sequence). The CDR3 contains 15 residues. CDR3 amino acids: CASSIGTSIAAEPYF. DNA for the CDR3: TGTGCCAGCAGTATCGGGACATCCATCGCCGCTGAGCCGTACTTC.

This clone was counted a few times. The chain uses TRBV6-6 and TRBJ2-7, with no clear D. Trimming removed 4 bases from V and 3 bases from J, with 10 bases in between. CDR1 MNHNY and CDR2 SVGAGI come from the germline V gene (reference sequence). The CDR3 runs 13 residues. CDR3 loop: CASSLVLLYEQYF. The CDR3 nucleotides read TGTGCCAGCAGTTTAGTACTCCTCTACGAGCAGTACTTC.

V gene TRBV5-4 combines with J gene TRBJ2-5, with a tentative D call TRBD2 (7 bases). V lost 0 bases and J lost 4, with 10 bases in between. Germline CDR1 reads SGHNT; CDR2 reads YYREEE (reference sequence). The length of the CDR3 is 14 residues. CDR3 sequence: CASSLVGGRETQYF. The CDR3 nucleotides read TGTGCCAGCAGCTTGGTGGGGGGGCGAGAGACCCAGTACTTC.

The chain couples TRBV9 to TRBJ2-3, with 9 bases lining up with TRBD2. The ends lost 1 base at V and 3 bases at J; junction bases unmatched: 6. Looked up from germline, CDR1 is SGDLS and CDR2 is YYNGEE. The CDR3 has 16 residues. The CDR3 is CASSVSGRLGTDTQYF. CDR3 sequence (DNA): TGTGCCAGCAGCGTAAGCGGGAGGTTAGGTACAGATACGCAGTATTTT.

V is TRBV4-1 and J is TRBJ1-5, with TRBD1 matching 9 bases. The CDR3 loop spans 16 amino acids. The junction had 8 bases not matched to a gene; V was cut back by 4 bases and J by 4 bases. Germline V gene lookup returns CDR1 MGHRA and CDR2 YSYEKL. CDR3 coding DNA: TGCGCCAGCAGCCTACGATCCGGGACAGGGAATCAGCCCCAGCATTTT. The encoded protein is CASSLRSGTGNQPQHF.

CDR3 sequence reads: CASSRLQGGYYEQYF. The CDR3 DNA reads as TGTGCCAGCAGCCGGTTACAGGGGGGGTACTACGAGCAGTACTTC. The chain is built from TRBV6-5 and TRBJ2-7, with D perhaps TRBD1 (8 bases). The CDR3 is 15 residues long. Trimming left V 6 bases short and J 3 bases short, with 18 bases between. Germline CDR1 reads MNHEY; CDR2 reads SVGAGI.

The chain carries TRBV19 and TRBJ1-1, with 7 nucleotides matching TRBD1. CDR1 and CDR2 from the germline V gene are LNHDA and SQIVND (reference sequence). The length of the CDR3 is 13 residues. The V gene end was trimmed by 4 bases and the J gene end by 5 bases; junction bases not matched to a gene: 4. CDR3 DNA sequence: TGTGCCAGTAGTAGGGACAGAGATACTGAAGCTTTCTTT. This translates into CASSRDRDTEAFF.

The chain joins TRBV7-9 to TRBJ2-7; 7 bases align to TRBD1. The CDR3 extends over 15 amino acids. The V gene's germline CDR1 is SEHNR and CDR2 FQNEAQ (reference sequence). V shed 1 base, J shed 6 bases, and the junction held 9 bases outside the gene matches. The CDR3 protein is CASSLGAGGPGEQYF. Here the CDR3 DNA reads TGTGCCAGCAGCTTAGGGGCAGGGGGACCGGGCGAGCAGTACTTC.

The rearrangement uses TRBV25-1 and TRBJ1-2; tentative D call: TRBD1 (5 bases). CDR3 size: 13 residues. V lost 5 bases, J lost 8 bases, and 15 bases lay in between. CDR1 MGHDK and CDR2 SYGVNS come from the germline V gene. CDR3 amino acids: CASSSPGGVGYTF. Written as DNA, the CDR3 is TGTGCCAGCAGTTCCCCGGGGGGGGTGGGCTACACCTTC.

V and J are TRBV3-1 (or the pseudogene TRBV3-2) and TRBJ2-5; D ambiguous. With 1 base removed from V and 6 bases from J, the gap between germline ends came to 6 bases. The CDR3 consists of 12 residues. Germline assignment: CDR1 LGHDT and CDR2 YNNKEL (reference sequence). The CDR3 loop reads CASSQVGQTQYF. In nucleotides, the CDR3 is TGTGCCAGCAGCCAAGTTGGGCAGACCCAGTACTTC.

The table lists this clone with a count of one. The gene calls are TRBV18 and TRBJ1-1, with 8 bases aligning to TRBD1. Germline lookup yields CDR1 KGHSH and CDR2 LQKENI. This CDR3 has 14 residues. Trimming removed 3 bases from V and 0 bases from J; junction bases left unmatched: 0. The CDR3 DNA sequence: TGTGCCAGCTCACCGGACAGGGTGAACACTGAAGCTTTCTTT. Its protein is CASSPDRVNTEAFF.

The CDR3 spells CASSFTGTQRNTIYF. DNA for the CDR3: TGTGCCAGTAGTTTTACCGGGACACAGAGAAACACCATATATTTT. This chain connects TRBV19 to TRBJ1-3; D is perhaps TRBD1 (6 bases). The germline V and J ends were trimmed by 5 bases and 5 bases, with 16 bases remaining between them. Germline V gene sequence: CDR1 LNHDA, CDR2 SQIVND (reference sequence). The CDR3 runs 15 residues.

The gene calls are TRBV7-9 and TRBJ1-3, with 9 nucleotides matching TRBD1. J gave up 7 bases and V 5 bases, and 6 bases lay outside the gene matches. Germline V gene sequence: CDR1 SEHNR, CDR2 FQNEAQ (reference sequence). The CDR3 has 14 residues. For the CDR3, the DNA is TGTGCCAGCAGCACGGGACAGGGTGGGAACACCATATATTTT. Amino acids: CASSTGQGGNTIYF.

This clone was counted between two and nine times. This chain links TRBV5-6 with TRBJ1-6; maybe TRBD1 (5 bases). Trimming took 2 bases from V and 9 from J, leaving 15 bases between them. The CDR3 consists of 15 residues. Germline assignment: CDR1 SGHDT and CDR2 YYEEEE. CDR3 sequence reads: CASSFRAGKVSPLHF. The CDR3 DNA reads as TGTGCCAGCAGCTTTCGCGCAGGGAAGGTTTCACCCCTCCACTTT.

This clone was detected only once. The V call is TRBV2, the J call TRBJ2-7; 7 bases align to TRBD1. The CDR3 is made up of 14 amino acids. Trimming removed 4 bases from V and 3 bases from J; junction bases left unmatched: 6. Germline V gene data show CDR1 as SNHLY and CDR2 as FYNNEI. CDR3 loop: CASSGQGLNYEQYF. For the CDR3, the DNA is TGTGCCAGCAGTGGACAGGGATTAAACTACGAGCAGTACTTC.

The chain is built from TRBV6-6 and TRBJ1-1; the match to TRBD1 covers 8 bases. There are 15 residues in the CDR3. Germline V gene lookup returns CDR1 MNHNY and CDR2 SVGAGI (reference sequence). V lost 7 bases and J lost 0; bases outside the gene matches: 7. The CDR3 is CASTNNRGMNTEAFF. DNA of the CDR3: TGTGCCAGCACCAATAACAGGGGGATGAACACTGAAGCTTTCTTT.

The chain's CDR3 is CAWRTPSLYTQYF. The CDR3 region has the DNA TGTGCCTGGAGAACCCCCTCCCTATATACGCAGTATTTT. The J gene is TRBJ2-3, the V gene TRBV30, with D unresolved. CDR1 and CDR2 (germline): GTSNPN, SVGIG (reference sequence). V was pared by 3 bases and J by 7 bases, with 14 bases between. This CDR3 has 13 residues.

The chain is built from TRBV7-9 and TRBJ2-3; unclear D gene. From germline, CDR1 is SEHNR and CDR2 FQNEAQ (reference sequence). Trimming removed 8 bases from V and 4 bases from J, with 10 bases in between. The CDR3 sequence is 12 residues long. CDR3 DNA: TGTGCCAGCGCCTTTCGGGCAGATACGCAGTATTTT. The encoded protein is CASAFRADTQYF.

V usage is TRBV5-1 and J usage is TRBJ2-7; 8 bases line up with TRBD1. Unmatched junction bases numbered 2, after V lost 0 bases and J lost 3 bases. Germline V CDR1 and CDR2: SGHRS, YFSETQ. The CDR3 spans 14 residues. The CDR3 nucleotides read TGCGCCAGCAGCTTGGGACAGGGGCTCTACGAGCAGTACTTC. Translated, it gives CASSLGQGLYEQYF.

The chain couples TRBV7-6 to TRBJ2-2, with 12 positions matching TRBD2. Trimming cost V 4 bases and J 3 bases; bases outside gene matches: 6. This CDR3 spans 17 amino acids. Germline CDR1 is SGHVS and CDR2 is FNYEAQ. This CDR3 reads CASSSKASGRDTGELFF. The DNA for the CDR3 is TGTGCCAGCAGCTCCAAGGCTAGCGGGAGGGACACCGGGGAGCTGTTTTTT.

The chain links TRBV21-1 to TRBJ1-5; the listed D gene, TRBD1, was not tested against the DNA. TRBV21-1 represents a pseudogene. This CDR3 is built from 16 residues. CDR3 protein: CASSKLLQGSNQPQHF. For the CDR3, the DNA is TGTGCCAGCAGCAAACTCTTACAGGGAAGCAATCAGCCCCAGCATTTT.

The gene calls are TRBV2 and TRBJ2-1; 7 bases map to TRBD2. This CDR3 comprises 14 residues. V lost 8 bases, J lost 5 bases, and 9 bases stayed unmatched. Germline CDR1 and CDR2: SNHLY and FYNNEI. The CDR3 nucleotides are TGTGCCAGCCAGCAGCTAGCGGTGGACAATGAGCAGTTCTTC. Its protein product is CASQQLAVDNEQFF. The full variable domain, completed using reference TRBV2 and TRBJ2-1, is EPEVTQTPSHQVTQMGQEVILRCVPISNHLYFYWYRQILGQKVEFLVSFYNNEISEKSEIFDDQFSVERPDGSNFTLKIRSTKLEDSAMYFCASQQLAVDNEQFFGPGTRLTVL.

This chain links TRBV3-1 (or the pseudogene TRBV3-2) with TRBJ1-1; maybe TRBD1 (5 bases). CDR3 length equals 13 residues. V lost 1 base, J lost 3 bases, and 6 bases lay in between. Germline CDR1 and CDR2: LGHDT and YNNKEL (reference sequence). For the CDR3, the DNA is TGTGCCAGCAGCCAAGGGGGCCACACTGAAGCTTTCTTT. Its protein product is CASSQGGHTEAFF.

The rearrangement uses TRBV4-1 and TRBJ2-5; D is unclear. The germline V gene encodes CDR1 MGHRA and CDR2 YSYEKL. Trimming shortened V by 1 base and J by 3 bases, and 15 bases separated the two germline ends. The CDR3 consists of 16 residues. The chain's CDR3 is CASSQVLAGYEETQYF. CDR3 DNA: TGCGCCAGCAGCCAAGTGTTGGCAGGATACGAAGAGACCCAGTACTTC.

This sequence joins TRBV28 and TRBJ2-3; 9 bases agree with TRBD1. Trimming at V came to 4 bases and at J to 4 bases, leaving 15 bases not matched to a gene. Germline loops: CDR1 MDHEN, CDR2 SYDVKM. The CDR3 runs to 18 residues. CDR3 loop: CASSSPRGTGFRADTQYF. The CDR3 nucleotides read TGTGCCAGCAGTTCACCTCGAGGGACAGGGTTTAGAGCAGATACGCAGTATTTT.

This clone has only a few counts. The V and J genes are TRBV5-4 and TRBJ2-2; weak D call: TRBD2 (6 bases). Germline V gene sequence: CDR1 SGHNT, CDR2 YYREEE (reference sequence). The CDR3 sequence is 13 residues long. V was trimmed by 10 bases and J by 0 bases, leaving 10 bases between them. CDR3: CAGEATNTGELFF. The CDR3 coding sequence is TGTGCCGGGGAGGCCACGAACACCGGGGAGCTGTTTTTT.

The chain joins TRBV19 to TRBJ2-2, with 7 bases lining up with TRBD1. The CDR3 has 14 amino acids. From germline, CDR1 is LNHDA and CDR2 SQIVND (reference sequence). Trimming at V came to 7 bases and at J to 4 bases, leaving 6 bases not matched to a gene. CDR3: CASNRQGSTGELFF. Written as DNA, the CDR3 is TGTGCCAGTAACCGACAGGGCAGCACCGGGGAGCTGTTTTTT.

In DNA form, the CDR3 reads TGTGCCAGCAGCTTAGGGGAGCCTAGCACAGATACGCAGTATTTT. Translating it yields CASSLGEPSTDTQYF. J is TRBJ2-3 and V is TRBV11-2; a weak D match, TRBD2 (5 bases). The CDR3 is 15 amino acids. The V and J ends lost 1 base and 0 bases respectively, with 8 bases between them. Germline CDR1 and CDR2: SGHAT and FQNNGV.